The 17 T cell receptor beta chains presented below share a single source sample, sequenced in a study of T-cell reconstitution after alpha-beta-depleted transplantation in children. Molecular barcoding with unique molecular identifiers was used for the TCRbeta library. One entry per CDR3 protein results from TCRdb running MiXCR on the PCR reads. The top ten clones hold about a third of a sample with roughly 220,000 distinct CDR3 sequences, 7% to 9% of them seen once. The sequences come from PBMCs, mostly from graft donor cells, collected 360 days after TCRalphabeta/CD19-depleted stem cell transplant. The source is a male patient between 2 and 15 years old who had a stem cell transplant for acute myeloid leukemia, so the T cells may come from the graft donor.

J is TRBJ2-5 and V is TRBV20-1; 7 bases line up with TRBD1. CDR1 is DFQATT and CDR2 is SNEGSKA in the germline V gene (reference sequence). Trimming removed 2 bases from V and 0 bases from J; junction bases left unmatched: 3. CDR3 length: 14 amino acids. The chain's CDR3 is CSARPQGNQETQYF. CDR3 sequence (DNA): TGCAGTGCTAGACCACAGGGGAACCAAGAGACCCAGTACTTC.

This clonotype was observed a few times. J is TRBJ2-7 and V is TRBV6-5; 9 positions agree with TRBD1. Losses at the gene ends were 2 bases for V and 3 bases for J; bases not matched to a gene: 8. Looked up from germline, CDR1 is MNHEY and CDR2 is SVGAGI. The CDR3 is 16 residues long. CDR3 DNA: TGTGCCAGCAGTTACCCGCAGACAGGGGGGGGCTACGAGCAGTACTTC. Protein product: CASSYPQTGGGYEQYF.

The chain employs TRBV7-9 and TRBJ1-1, with 9 bases matching TRBD1. The germline V gene encodes CDR1 SEHNR and CDR2 FQNEAQ (reference sequence). The CDR3 length is 15 residues. Trimming removed 5 bases from V and 5 bases from J; junction bases left unmatched: 9. The DNA of the CDR3 is TGTGCCAGCAGCGATCGGGACAGGGAGGGGACTGAAGCTTTCTTT. It yields the protein CASSDRDREGTEAFF.

This clonotype came up many times. The CDR3 spells CASSQPGRRVSTDTQYF. The CDR3, as DNA: TGCGCCAGCAGCCAGCCGGGACGGAGAGTGAGCACAGATACGCAGTATTTT. The chain carries TRBV4-1 and TRBJ2-3, with D perhaps being TRBD1 or TRBD2 (5 bases each). Germline V gene data show CDR1 as MGHRA and CDR2 as YSYEKL. CDR3 length: 17 residues. The ends were cut back, 3 bases at V and 0 bases at J, with 16 bases in the middle.

This clonotype was found a few times. CDR3 in amino acids: CASSLGGADEKLFF. The DNA of the CDR3 is TGTGCCAGCAGTTTAGGGGGGGCGGATGAAAAACTGTTTTTT. The rearrangement joins TRBV12-3 or TRBV12-4 to TRBJ1-4; TRBD1 might be the D (6 bases). The CDR3 is 14 residues long. The germline V and J ends were trimmed by 1 base and 6 bases, with 9 bases remaining between them.

J is TRBJ1-1 and V is TRBV7-8; D uncertain. This CDR3 is built from 12 residues. Germline V gives CDR1 SGHVS, CDR2 FQNEAQ. Trimming removed 3 bases at V and 10 bases at J, with 12 bases between. CDR3 nucleotides: TGTGCCAGCAGCTTGGCCGGGCGGGGAGCTTTCTTT. It codes for CASSLAGRGAFF.

This clonotype was seen ten or more times. V usage is TRBV29-1 and J usage is TRBJ2-2; 11 bases are a match to TRBD2. This CDR3 has 13 amino acids. The germline gives CDR1 SQVTM, CDR2 ANQGSEA. The V gene end was trimmed by 5 bases and the J gene end by 8 bases; junction bases not matched to a gene: 4. CDR3 region: CSVRRTSGGELFF. CDR3 sequence (DNA): TGCAGCGTTCGGAGGACTAGCGGGGGGGAGCTGTTTTTT.

The chain links TRBV7-8 to TRBJ2-1, with 9 bases fitting TRBD1. This CDR3 is 16 amino acids long. CDR1 and CDR2 from the germline V gene are SGHVS and FQNEAQ. V lost 8 bases, J lost 2 bases, and 10 bases stayed unmatched. CDR3 protein: CASGLQDRGPYNEQFF. In DNA, the CDR3 is TGTGCCAGCGGTCTTCAGGACAGGGGTCCCTACAATGAGCAGTTCTTC. The whole variable domain, filled in from reference TRBV7-8 and TRBJ2-1, reads GAGVSQSPRYKVAKRGQDVALRCDPISGHVSLFWYQQALGQGPEFLTYFQNEAQLDKSGLPSDRFFAERPEGSVSTLKIQRTQQEDSAVYLCASGLQDRGPYNEQFFGPGTRLTVL.

This clonotype showed up many times. V usage is TRBV5-1 and J usage is TRBJ1-1; D is unclear. Trimming removed 0 bases from V and 6 bases from J, with 9 bases in between. Germline V gene data show CDR1 as SGHRS and CDR2 as YFSETQ. The CDR3 has 13 residues. The CDR3 nucleotides are TGCGCCAGCAGCTTGGTGTGGCCAGCTGAAGCTTTCTTT. Its protein product is CASSLVWPAEAFF.

This clonotype was counted between two and nine times. DNA of the CDR3: TGTGCCAGCAGTTACGGGGGGCGCGGGACCTACGAGCAGTACTTC. Its translation is CASSYGGRGTYEQYF. The gene calls are TRBV6-5 and TRBJ2-7; either TRBD1 or TRBD2 may fit D (6 bases each). CDR3 length equals 15 residues. With 2 bases removed from V and 2 bases from J, the gap between germline ends came to 13 bases. The germline gives CDR1 MNHEY, CDR2 SVGAGI.

This clonotype was observed many times. The rearrangement joins TRBV5-5 to TRBJ2-3, with no clear D. This CDR3 spans 15 amino acids. Germline CDR1 and CDR2: SGHKS and YYEKEE (reference sequence). V lost 4 bases and J 2 bases, leaving 14 bases between the germline ends. The CDR3 coding sequence is TGTGCCAGCAGCCCCGTGAGTGGGATCACAGATACGCAGTATTTT. It translates to CASSPVSGITDTQYF.

V gene TRBV12-3 or TRBV12-4 combines with J gene TRBJ2-3; 12 nucleotides agree with TRBD2. J lost 8 bases, V lost 1 base, and 7 bases had no gene match. This CDR3 region has 16 residues. Here the CDR3 DNA reads TGTGCCAGCAGTTTAGTCCTAGCGGGAGGGCCGGGTACGCAGTATTTT. Residues: CASSLVLAGGPGTQYF.

The sample holds a few counts of this clonotype. This chain connects TRBV5-6 to TRBJ2-5; tentatively, D is TRBD1 or TRBD2 (5 bases each). From germline, CDR1 is SGHDT and CDR2 YYEEEE. The length of the CDR3 is 14 residues. Trimming cost V 0 bases and J 6 bases, with 12 bases left between them. This CDR3 reads CASSLVKGRQTQYF. CDR3 sequence (DNA): TGTGCCAGCAGCTTGGTGAAGGGACGACAGACCCAGTACTTC.

This clonotype was counted at least ten times. V usage is TRBV6-5 and J usage is TRBJ2-1; 9 nucleotides line up with TRBD2. Germline V gives CDR1 MNHEY, CDR2 SVGAGI. After removal of 5 bases from V and 0 bases from J, the junction contained 5 bases not matched to a gene. The CDR3 runs 16 residues. The CDR3 loop is CASSPSGASSYNEQFF. DNA of the CDR3: TGTGCCAGCAGTCCTAGCGGGGCTAGCTCCTACAATGAGCAGTTCTTC.

This rearrangement joins TRBV7-2 to TRBJ1-4; the D gene is possibly TRBD1 (6 bases). The CDR3 spans 14 residues. V lost 7 bases, J lost 3 bases, and 12 bases lay in between. The germline V gene has CDR1 SGHTA and CDR2 FQGNSA. The DNA of the CDR3 is TGTGCCAGCAAACAGGGCCATTCTAATGAAAAACTGTTTTTT. Protein sequence: CASKQGHSNEKLFF.

This clonotype was seen many times. The chain is built from TRBV29-1 and TRBJ1-2, with 8 bases fitting TRBD1. Trimming removed 5 bases from V and 6 bases from J; junction bases left unmatched: 8. There are 13 residues in the CDR3. The germline CDR1 and CDR2 sequences are SQVTM and ANQGSEA. CDR3 in DNA: TGCAGCGTTTTATGGACAGGGAAGGATGGCTACACCTTC. This translates into CSVLWTGKDGYTF.

The chain couples TRBV6-1 to TRBJ2-1; possibly TRBD1 for D (6 bases). The V end was cut by 6 bases, the J end by 0 bases, with 12 bases between. Germline V lookup: CDR1 MNHNS, CDR2 SASEGT. The CDR3 loop spans 15 amino acids. The CDR3, as DNA: TGTGCCAGCAGCCGTCAGGGGAGCTCCTACAATGAGCAGTTCTTC. It translates to CASSRQGSSYNEQFF.